The 22 T cell receptor beta chains in this list originate from one sample, sequenced in a study of blood T cell repertoires in COVID-19. Measured with immunoSEQ multiplex PCR; TCRdb has only the in-frame clones, and not every one. This table holds 140,000 to 150,000 clones, roughly 82% found once. The sequenced sample consisted of peripheral blood. The receptors were gathered from a human donor in a cohort sampled during active COVID-19.

The V call is TRBV4-2, the J call TRBJ2-7, with 7 bases that match TRBD1. The germline CDR1 and CDR2 sequences are LGHNA and YNFKEQ. The ends lost 4 bases at V and 4 bases at J; junction bases unmatched: 10. The CDR3 totals 15 residues. The CDR3 protein is CASSPLIGGGYEQYF. The CDR3 DNA reads TGTGCCAGCAGCCCCCTGATAGGGGGCGGGTACGAGCAGTACTTC.

The chain joins TRBV28 to TRBJ1-2; 12 positions agree with TRBD1. The V gene's germline CDR1 is MDHEN and CDR2 SYDVKM. Trimming cost V 4 bases and J 2 bases; bases outside gene matches: 26. The CDR3 length is 23 residues. The CDR3, as DNA: TGTGCCAGCAGTTCGGCGCGGGGGGCGCAAACCCGGGACAGGGGGCAAACAAACTATGGCTACACCTTC. This encodes CASSSARGAQTRDRGQTNYGYTF.

This chain joins TRBV19 and TRBJ2-3; 11 positions match TRBD1. V lost 2 bases and J lost 2; bases outside the gene matches: 9. Per germline, CDR1 LNHDA and CDR2 SQIVND (reference sequence). The CDR3 is made up of 18 amino acids. The CDR3 region has the DNA TGTGCCAGTAGTATATTAGGGACAGGGGGATACCTCACAGATACGCAGTATTTT. Encoded protein: CASSILGTGGYLTDTQYF.

CDR3 amino acids: CASSVGAGGYNEQFF. CDR3 coding DNA: TGTGCCAGCAGCGTGGGAGCGGGGGGGTACAATGAGCAGTTCTTC. The chain is built from TRBV27 and TRBJ2-1; TRBD2 aligns across 10 bases. CDR1 and CDR2 (germline): MNHEY, SMNVEV (reference sequence). The CDR3 totals 15 residues. The V segment lost 6 bases and the J segment 4 bases; nucleotides outside the gene matches: 6.

This rearrangement joins TRBV2 to TRBJ1-5, with 7 nucleotides matching TRBD1. From germline, CDR1 is SNHLY and CDR2 FYNNEI. V lost 2 bases, J lost 5 bases, and 6 bases stayed unmatched. The CDR3 is made up of 15 amino acids. In DNA form, the CDR3 reads TGTGCCAGCAGTGAACAAGACAGGGTTTATCAGCCCCAGCATTTT. It is translated as CASSEQDRVYQPQHF.

This chain links TRBV6-5 with TRBJ2-2; D uncertain. The germline V and J ends were trimmed by 10 bases and 6 bases, with 6 bases remaining between them. Per germline, CDR1 MNHEY and CDR2 SVGAGI. This CDR3 is 10 amino acids long. The CDR3 is CATPAGELFF. Here the CDR3 DNA reads TGTGCCACCCCCGCCGGGGAGCTGTTTTTT.

The chain carries TRBV5-1 and TRBJ1-4, with D uncertain. CDR1 and CDR2 (germline): SGHRS, YFSETQ. CDR3 length equals 14 residues. Trimming removed 0 bases from V and 8 bases from J, with 11 bases in between. The DNA of the CDR3 is TGCGCCAGCAGCTTGGTAGGACTGGCGGAAAAACTGTTTTTT. Translated: CASSLVGLAEKLFF.

V usage is TRBV6-1 and J usage is TRBJ2-3; possibly TRBD2 for D (6 bases). Trimming stripped 3 bases from V and 6 bases from J, with 25 bases between. Germline assignment: CDR1 MNHNS and CDR2 SASEGT. The CDR3 covers 18 residues. In DNA, the CDR3 is TGTGCCAGCAGTGAGCCCCCCGGCAAGCGGGCAAGGTGGGATACGCAGTATTTT. Residues: CASSEPPGKRARWDTQYF.

The chain carries TRBV7-9 and TRBJ2-7; 13 bases agree with TRBD2. This CDR3 contains 18 residues. The V segment lost 5 bases and the J segment 3 bases; nucleotides outside the gene matches: 13. Germline V gives CDR1 SEHNR, CDR2 FQNEAQ (reference sequence). The CDR3 nucleotides are TGTGCCAGCAGCCTACGGACTAGCGGGGGCCCTTCTCGCTACGAGCAGTACGTC. The encoded protein is CASSLRTSGGPSRYEQYV.

The gene calls are TRBV2 and TRBJ1-2; a weak D match, TRBD1 (6 bases). V was clipped by 2 bases and J by 6 bases, with 10 bases between them. The CDR3 extends over 13 amino acids. In germline, CDR1 is SNHLY, CDR2 FYNNEI. The CDR3 DNA reads as TGTGCCAGCAGTGAACAGGGGTCTAATGGCTACACCTTC. It is translated as CASSEQGSNGYTF.

The gene calls are TRBV13 and TRBJ1-5; TRBD1 matches 11 bases. CDR1 is PRHDT, CDR2 FYEKMQ, per germline (reference sequence). V shed 2 bases, J shed 6 bases, and the junction held 6 bases outside the gene matches. The CDR3 is made up of 16 amino acids. In DNA, the CDR3 is TGTGCCAGCAGCTTAACCGGGACAGGGGGAGTTCAGCCCCAGCATTTT. This gives the protein CASSLTGTGGVQPQHF.

This clone was counted only a few times. The rearrangement uses TRBV6-5 and TRBJ1-5, with 10 bases aligning to TRBD1. The germline gives CDR1 MNHEY, CDR2 SVGAGI. Unmatched junction bases numbered 4, after V lost 9 bases and J lost 5 bases. CDR3 length equals 13 residues. The CDR3 protein is CASGTGVDQPQHF. DNA of the CDR3: TGTGCCAGTGGGACAGGGGTCGATCAGCCCCAGCATTTT.

V and J are TRBV10-3 and TRBJ1-3, with D unclear. In germline, CDR1 is ENHRY, CDR2 SYGVKD. There are 14 residues in the CDR3. V dropped 4 bases and J dropped 3 bases, with 10 bases sitting between them. CDR3 nucleotide sequence: TGTGCCATCAGTGCGGGGAAAATTGGAAACACCATATATTTT. Its protein product is CAISAGKIGNTIYF.

This clone was seen a handful of times. V is TRBV29-1 and J is TRBJ2-2; 7 bases align to TRBD1. V shed 4 bases, J shed 1 base, and the junction held 3 bases outside the gene matches. From germline, CDR1 is SQVTM and CDR2 ANQGSEA. The CDR3 runs to 14 residues. In DNA form, the CDR3 reads TGCAGCGTTGCACCAGGGGGGAACACCGGGGAGCTGTTTTTT. Protein: CSVAPGGNTGELFF.

The V gene is TRBV29-1, the J gene TRBJ1-1; a weak D match, TRBD1 (6 bases). The germline V gene encodes CDR1 SQVTM and CDR2 ANQGSEA. V was pared by 7 bases and J by 4 bases, with 16 bases between. The CDR3 contains 13 residues. The CDR3 DNA is TGCAGCGCCTCCTCAGGGGCCGCCACTGAAGCTTTCTTT. Protein product: CSASSGAATEAFF. The entire variable domain, with the rest obtained from reference TRBV29-1 and TRBJ1-1, is as follows: SAVISQKPSRDICQRGTSLTIQCQVDSQVTMMFWYRQQPGQSLTLIATANQGSEATYESGFVIDKFPISRPNLTFSTLTVSNMSPEDSSIYLCSASSGAATEAFFGQGTRLTVV.

V is TRBV21-1 and J is TRBJ2-1; the DNA was not used to check the table's D call, TRBD2. TRBV21-1 is assigned pseudogene status. The CDR3 runs to 19 residues. CDR3 sequence: CASSKLGETSGSKANEQFF. The DNA of the CDR3 is TGTGCCAGCAGCAAGTTGGGGGAGACTAGCGGGAGTAAAGCAAATGAGCAGTTCTTC.

This clone turned up a few times. V is TRBV28 and J is TRBJ1-5; D might be TRBD1 (5 bases). The CDR3 has 13 amino acids. The germline CDR1 and CDR2 sequences are MDHEN and SYDVKM. Between the trimmed V and J ends, which lost 5 bases and 7 bases, there was a span of 12 bases. The CDR3 coding sequence is TGTGCCAGCAGTGAACCCCGGGGGCAGCCCCAGCATTTT. Translating it yields CASSEPRGQPQHF.

The genes are TRBV4-1 and TRBJ1-1; D gene ambiguous. The germline V gene encodes CDR1 MGHRA and CDR2 YSYEKL. Trimming shortened V by 0 bases and J by 4 bases, and 15 bases separated the two germline ends. CDR3 length: 16 amino acids. The CDR3 DNA reads TGCGCCAGCAGCCAAGAAGTGAGTAGGGAGGGCACTGAAGCTTTCTTT. As protein: CASSQEVSREGTEAFF.

The chain uses TRBV5-5 and TRBJ2-5, with D unresolved. The CDR3 has 13 amino acids. Per the germline V gene, CDR1 is SGHKS and CDR2 is YYEKEE (reference sequence). Trimming stripped 4 bases from V and 0 bases from J, with 7 bases between. CDR3 bases: TGTGCCAGCAGCCCCTCCTACCAAGAGACCCAGTACTTC. Encoded protein: CASSPSYQETQYF.

V usage is TRBV5-8 and J usage is TRBJ2-3, with a tentative D call TRBD1 (6 bases). Trimming removed 5 bases at V and 0 bases at J, with 13 bases between. This CDR3 has 15 residues. CDR1 and CDR2 (germline): SGHTS, YDEGEE. Here the CDR3 reads CASRPRGLSTDTQYF. As DNA, the CDR3 is TGTGCCAGCAGACCTAGGGGGTTAAGCACAGATACGCAGTATTTT. The entire variable domain, with the rest obtained from reference TRBV5-8 and TRBJ2-3, is as follows: EAGVTQSPTHLIKTRGQQATLRCSPISGHTSVYWYQQALGLGLQFLLWYDEGEERNRGNFPPRFSGRQFPNYSSELNVNALELEDSALYLCASRPRGLSTDTQYFGPGTRLTVL.

Turning to this clone: The junction departs from germline at one end; a sequencing error may be responsible. The chain recombines TRBV7-7 with TRBJ2-3; TRBD2 matches 8 bases. The germline CDR1 and CDR2 sequences are SSHAT and FNYEAQ (reference sequence). The CDR3 sequence is 15 residues long. CDR3 loop: CASSPRPGGTDTQYF. The CDR3, as DNA: TGTGCTAGCAGCCCACGACCGGGAGGGACAGATACGCAGTATTTT.

The V and J genes are TRBV2 and TRBJ1-2, with D possibly matching TRBD1 (6 bases). This CDR3 spans 13 amino acids. The germline V gene has CDR1 SNHLY and CDR2 FYNNEI. V lost 6 bases and J 8 bases, leaving 16 bases between the germline ends. CDR3 loop: CASRDSGVYGYTF. The DNA for the CDR3 is TGTGCCAGCAGGGACTCAGGGGTCTACGGCTACACCTTC.